The clone carrying this T cell receptor (beta chain) has a handful of counts. Its antigen is currently unknown. CDR3 length equals 14 residues. The V segment lost 2 bases and the J segment 8 bases; nucleotides outside the gene matches: 6. The germline V gene encodes CDR1 SGHRS and CDR2 YFSETQ. The sample is drawn from a study of cytomegalovirus exposure and HLA in healthy donors. Regarding the study as a whole: In the analysis, some V segments, TRBV6-2 and TRBV6-3 included, were excluded as indistinguishable. Rarity held for most TCR sequences, but there were some public TCRs that occurred in many donors. By a later analysis, the bulk of CMV-associated TCR beta chains appeared HLA-restricted.

Use of 60 Vbeta and 13 Jbeta primers characterized the PCR. Clones were sequenced by immunoSEQ multiplex PCR, and TCRdb holds only the in-frame ones, with some missing. The repertoire holds around 130,000 clones, more than 80% seen once, with 5.5% to 7% in the top ten. The sequenced sample consisted of PBMCs. The V and J genes are TRBV5-1 and TRBJ1-4, with TRBD1 identical over 7 bases. The source is a middle-aged woman in good health and CMV-seropositive. CDR3 protein: CASSFSTGNEKLFF. The CDR3 region has the DNA TGCGCCAGCAGCTTCTCGACAGGGAACGAAAAACTGTTTTTT.